The entry that follows covers one TCR beta chain sequence. Germline V CDR1 and CDR2: SGHDN, FVKESK. Trimming removed 3 bases from V and 1 base from J, with 21 bases in between. This CDR3 is built from 18 residues. The data originate from a study of regulatory T cells in long-lasting Graves disease. Across the whole study: Persistent cases took antithyroid drugs over 5 years and stayed TSH receptor antibody positive.

The time point denotes: persistent/refractory GD, antithyroid drugs over 5 years with positive TRAb. From PBMCs, RNA was extracted and then used to make the TCR library. Construction of the TCR beta libraries employed iRepertoire HTBI primers in conjunction with Arm-PCR of CDR3 regions. TCRdb used MiXCR to reprocess the multiplex PCR reads, holding one entry per CDR3 protein. Here the sample spans nearly 350,000 distinct CDR3 sequences, about 18% being singletons. V gene TRBV14 combines with J gene TRBJ2-5, with D tentatively TRBD2 (5 bases). The specimen comprised peripheral blood mononuclear cells (PBMCs), sampled when the disease was refractory, from a patient treated with antithyroid drugs. This sequence was found in a female donor with Graves disease. In DNA form, the CDR3 reads TGTGCCAGCAGCCACATAAATGAAGGGCTAGCAGGCCAAGAGACCCAGTACTTC. Encoded protein: CASSHINEGLAGQETQYF.